A selection of T cell receptor beta chains follows, all from one sample in a study of CD4 and CD8 cells across lung adenocarcinoma regions. TCRdb redid the calling of the PCR reads with MiXCR, one entry per CDR3 protein. The table records around 20,000 distinct CDR3 sequences, around 53% of them present only once. The sequenced material came from CD8+ T cells from the center of a lung tumor. The receptor source for this set is a female donor with lung adenocarcinoma. The CD4 and CD8 labels of this study may be unreliable. Each CDR3 is given with its conserved first and last residue. D genes are given only for firm matches. Not all rows give a size; the values are once, few, many and, for expanded clones, a class.

d_gene	abundance	j_gene	v_gene	CDR3nt	CDR3aa
TRBD1	few	TRBJ1-6	TRBV6-1	TGTGCCAGCAGAGGACCCGGGACAGATTCTTATTCACCCCTCCACTTT	CASRGPGTDSYSPLHF
.	.	TRBJ2-7	TRBV6-1	TGTGCCAGCACCCCCACTAGCCGGAGCTCCTACGAGCAGTACTTC	CASTPTSRSSYEQYF
.	.	TRBJ2-5	TRBV4-1	TGCGCCAGCAGCCAAGAACCAGGGGTCATCCAAGAGACCCAGTACTTC	CASSQEPGVIQETQYF
.	.	TRBJ2-2	TRBV7-2	TGTGCCAGCAGCTTAGGGGGGGCGAACACCGGGGAGCTGTTTTTT	CASSLGGANTGELFF
TRBD1	many	TRBJ2-5	TRBV7-6	TGTGCCAGCAGCTCAGAGGGGGCTCACCAAGAGACCCAGTACTTC	CASSSEGAHQETQYF
TRBD2	.	TRBJ2-1	TRBV10-1	TGCGCCAGCAGTGAGTCGACGGCTAGCGGAGCCCCATCCTACAATGAGCAGTTCTTC	CASSESTASGAPSYNEQFF
.	.	TRBJ2-5	TRBV25-1	TGTGCCAGCGGACAGAGTGTTGGCGGGATCGGGGGCCGGGACCAAGAGACCCAGTACTTC	CASGQSVGGIGGRDQETQYF
TRBD2	few	TRBJ2-1	TRBV6-2/TRBV6-3	TGTGCCAGCAGGGTCCAGGTAGCGGGAAACAATGAGCAGTTCTTC	CASRVQVAGNNEQFF
.	few	TRBJ2-1	TRBV6-1	TGTGCCAGCAGTGAATGGAGCGGGCGCAGCAATGAGCAGTTCTTC	CASSEWSGRSNEQFF
.	.	TRBJ2-3	TRBV4-1	TGCGCCAGCACAGCGGAAACTAGCACAGATACGCAGTATTTT	CASTAETSTDTQYF